Reported below is one TCR beta chain. Antigen unknown. Libraries were prepared by immunoSEQ multiplex PCR; TCRdb keeps only in-frame clonotypes and omits some of them. The table records about 2.4 million clones, approximately 93% of them present only once. This record comes from a study of shared clonotypes between healthy human individuals. Study outcomes and limitations: Apart from blood, nothing was sampled; tissue repertoires likely differ. Shared across several donors were roughly 4.8% of the naive CD4 clonotypes.

HIV-negative, healthy adults without recent acute infections or vaccinations were the donors. All donors were Caucasian adults living in Nashville, Tennessee. V dropped 5 bases and J dropped 6 bases, with 19 bases sitting between them. Germline V gene sequence: CDR1 SGHAT, CDR2 FQNNGV. CDR3 length equals 16 residues. The chain combines TRBV11-2 with TRBJ2-2, with D unresolved. Sequenced input: naive CD4+ T cells from PBMCs. Subset noted: CD45RA+ positively selected. The receptor's source is a young man in good health. Some clones in this sample may be carry-over from other donors' samples. The DNA for the CDR3 is TGTGCCAGCAGCGCCCCCTCGGGCAGCACTGCCGGGGAGCTGTTTTTT. Protein sequence: CASSAPSGSTAGELFF.